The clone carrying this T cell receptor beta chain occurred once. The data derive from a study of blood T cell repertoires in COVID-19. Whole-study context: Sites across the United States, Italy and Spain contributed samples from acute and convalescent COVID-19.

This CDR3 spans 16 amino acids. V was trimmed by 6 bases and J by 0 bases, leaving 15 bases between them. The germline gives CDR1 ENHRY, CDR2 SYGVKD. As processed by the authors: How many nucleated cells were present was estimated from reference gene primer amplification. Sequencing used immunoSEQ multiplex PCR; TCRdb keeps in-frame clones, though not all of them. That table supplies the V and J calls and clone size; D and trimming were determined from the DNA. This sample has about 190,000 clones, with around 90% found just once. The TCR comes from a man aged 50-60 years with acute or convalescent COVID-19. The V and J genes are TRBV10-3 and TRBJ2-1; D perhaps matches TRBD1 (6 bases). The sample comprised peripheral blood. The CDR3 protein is CAIRDSTGPSYNEQFF. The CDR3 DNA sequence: TGTGCCATCAGGGACTCCACAGGGCCCTCCTACAATGAGCAGTTCTTC.